Shown below are 3 T cell receptor beta chains from a single sample sequenced in a study of shared clonotypes between healthy human individuals. Sequencing used immunoSEQ multiplex PCR; TCRdb keeps in-frame clones, though not all of them. The table lists 2 million or so clones, around 95% of them singletons. Specimen: naive CD4+ T cells sorted from blood. This sample's subset: CD45RA+ positively selected. The source of these receptors is a man between 18 and 35 years old in good health.

Only one count was recorded for this clone. The chain is built from TRBV7-9 and TRBJ2-3; D not certain. Germline loops: CDR1 SEHNR, CDR2 FQNEAQ (reference sequence). The CDR3 runs 15 residues. The ends were cut back, 1 base at V and 3 bases at J, with 11 bases in the middle. CDR3 bases: TGTGCCAGCAGCTTAGTAGGATCCAAGACAGATACGCAGTATTTT. Translating gives CASSLVGSKTDTQYF. Looking up the rest from reference TRBV7-9 and TRBJ2-3 gives the full variable domain: DTGVSQNPRHKITKRGQNVTFRCDPISEHNRLYWYRQTLGQGPEFLTYFQNEAQLEKSRLLSDRFSAERPKGSFSTLEIQRTEQGDSAMYLCASSLVGSKTDTQYFGPGTRLTVL.

The CDR3: CAWSVTGNQPQHF. The CDR3 DNA follows: TGTGCCTGGAGTGTAACAGGGAATCAGCCCCAGCATTTT. The chain employs TRBV30 and TRBJ1-5; possible D gene TRBD1, 6 bases. Germline V gives CDR1 GTSNPN, CDR2 SVGIG (reference sequence). V was pared by 0 bases and J by 4 bases, with 7 bases between. This CDR3 comprises 13 residues.

This clone was recorded once. This chain connects TRBV25-1 to TRBJ1-2; D possibly corresponds to TRBD1 (6 bases). Trimming shortened V by 3 bases and J by 2 bases, and 10 bases separated the two germline ends. The length of the CDR3 is 14 residues. The V gene's germline CDR1 is MGHDK and CDR2 SYGVNS. The CDR3 is CASSDQGRNYGYTF. CDR3 coding DNA: TGTGCCAGCAGTGACCAGGGGAGGAACTATGGCTACACCTTC.